This T cell receptor (beta chain) was identified during a study of T cells after yellow fever vaccination. Making TCR cDNA involved 5'RACE template switching, which added UMIs and a universal primer site. TCRdb redid the calling of the 5' RACE reads with MiXCR, one entry per CDR3 protein. The data contain some 560,000 distinct CDR3 sequences, less than 20% of them singletons. Germline-derived CDR1 and CDR2 are DFQATT and SNEGSKA (reference sequence). Trimming stripped 0 bases from V and 1 base from J, with 10 bases between. This CDR3 has 15 residues. The starting material was PBMCs, obtained around 5 days after the first yellow fever vaccination. The rearrangement uses TRBV20-1 and TRBJ1-5; D uncertain. The sequence was obtained from a man aged 18-30 years who received the YFV17D yellow fever vaccine. CDR3 loop: CSARDPGNSNQPQHF. The CDR3, as DNA: TGCAGTGCTAGAGATCCCGGTAACAGCAATCAGCCCCAGCATTTT.